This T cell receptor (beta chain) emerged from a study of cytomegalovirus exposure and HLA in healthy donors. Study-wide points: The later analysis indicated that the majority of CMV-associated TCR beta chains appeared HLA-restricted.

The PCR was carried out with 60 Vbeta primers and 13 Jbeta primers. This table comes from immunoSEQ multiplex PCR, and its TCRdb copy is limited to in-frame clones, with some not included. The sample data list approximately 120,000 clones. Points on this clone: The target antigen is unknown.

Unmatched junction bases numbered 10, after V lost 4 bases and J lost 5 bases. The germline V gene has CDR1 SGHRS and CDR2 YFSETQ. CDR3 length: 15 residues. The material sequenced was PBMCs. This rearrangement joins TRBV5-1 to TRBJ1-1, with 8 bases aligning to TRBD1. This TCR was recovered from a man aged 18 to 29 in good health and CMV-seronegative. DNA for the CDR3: TGCGCCAGCAGCAGGCCGACAGGGGAGGATACTGAAGCTTTCTTT. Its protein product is CASSRPTGEDTEAFF.